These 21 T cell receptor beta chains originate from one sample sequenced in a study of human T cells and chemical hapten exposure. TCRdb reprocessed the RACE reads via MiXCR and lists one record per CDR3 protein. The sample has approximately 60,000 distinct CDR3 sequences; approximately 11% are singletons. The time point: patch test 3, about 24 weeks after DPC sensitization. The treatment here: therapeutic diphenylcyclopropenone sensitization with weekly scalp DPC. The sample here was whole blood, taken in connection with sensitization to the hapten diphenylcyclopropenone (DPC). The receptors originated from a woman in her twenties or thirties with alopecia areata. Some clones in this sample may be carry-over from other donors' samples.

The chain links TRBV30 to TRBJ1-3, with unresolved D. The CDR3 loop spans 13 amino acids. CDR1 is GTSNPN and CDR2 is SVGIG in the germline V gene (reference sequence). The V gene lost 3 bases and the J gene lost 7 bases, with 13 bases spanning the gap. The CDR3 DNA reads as TGTGCCTGGAGAGGATCAGTTCACAACACCATATATTTT. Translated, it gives CAWRGSVHNTIYF.

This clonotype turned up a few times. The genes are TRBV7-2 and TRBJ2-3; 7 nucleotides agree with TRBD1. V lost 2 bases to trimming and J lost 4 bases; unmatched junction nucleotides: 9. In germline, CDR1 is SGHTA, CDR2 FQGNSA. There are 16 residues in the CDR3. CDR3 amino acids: CASSLSAGTAPDTQYF. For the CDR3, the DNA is TGTGCCAGCAGCTTATCCGCTGGGACAGCCCCAGATACGCAGTATTTT.

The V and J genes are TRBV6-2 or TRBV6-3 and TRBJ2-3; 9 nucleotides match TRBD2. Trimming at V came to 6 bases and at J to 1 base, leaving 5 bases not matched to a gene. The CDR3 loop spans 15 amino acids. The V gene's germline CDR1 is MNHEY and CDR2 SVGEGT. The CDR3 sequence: CASRPRLAGTDTQYF. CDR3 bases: TGTGCCAGCAGGCCCCGACTAGCGGGCACAGATACGCAGTATTTT.

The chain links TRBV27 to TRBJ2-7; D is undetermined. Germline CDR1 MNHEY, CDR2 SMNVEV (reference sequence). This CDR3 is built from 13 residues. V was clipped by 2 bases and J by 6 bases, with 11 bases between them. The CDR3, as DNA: TGTGCCAGCAGTTTAATGGCCCGGGCCGAGCAGTACTTC. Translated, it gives CASSLMARAEQYF.

CDR3: CASSGDSATSGETPTASTDTQYF. In nucleotides, the CDR3 is TGTGCCAGCAGCGGCGACTCCGCTACTAGCGGGGAAACTCCGACAGCTAGCACAGATACGCAGTATTTT. The chain couples TRBV5-5 to TRBJ2-3, with TRBD2 matching 10 bases. Trimming removed 4 bases from V and 0 bases from J; junction bases left unmatched: 26. CDR3 length: 23 residues. Germline loops: CDR1 SGHKS, CDR2 YYEKEE (reference sequence).

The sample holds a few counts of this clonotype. The CDR3 DNA sequence: TGTGCCAGCAGCTTAGAGGGGACAGGCGTGAACTATGGCTACACCTTC. As protein: CASSLEGTGVNYGYTF. The rearrangement joins TRBV7-8 to TRBJ1-2; TRBD1 agrees at 8 bases. Germline values: CDR1 SGHVS, CDR2 FQNEAQ. The CDR3 runs to 16 residues. V was clipped by 1 base and J by 2 bases; unmatched bases: 6.

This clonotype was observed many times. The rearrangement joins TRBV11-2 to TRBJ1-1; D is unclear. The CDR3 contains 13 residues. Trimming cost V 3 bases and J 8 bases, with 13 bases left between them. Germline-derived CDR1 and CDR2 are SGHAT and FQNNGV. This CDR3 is CASSFNTLVEAFF. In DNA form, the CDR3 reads TGTGCCAGCAGCTTTAACACCCTTGTCGAAGCTTTCTTT.

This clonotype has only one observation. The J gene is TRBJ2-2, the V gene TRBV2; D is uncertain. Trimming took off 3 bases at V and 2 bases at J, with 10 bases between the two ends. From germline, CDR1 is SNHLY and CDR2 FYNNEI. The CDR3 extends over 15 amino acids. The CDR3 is CASSEVPENTGELFF. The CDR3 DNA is TGTGCCAGCAGTGAGGTTCCGGAAAACACCGGGGAGCTGTTTTTT.

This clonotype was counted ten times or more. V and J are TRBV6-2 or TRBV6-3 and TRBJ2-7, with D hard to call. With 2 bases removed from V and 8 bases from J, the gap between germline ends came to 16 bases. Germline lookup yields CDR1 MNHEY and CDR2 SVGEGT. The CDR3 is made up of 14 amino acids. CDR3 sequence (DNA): TGTGCCAGCAGTTACCCGGGTCCTCAAAACAAGCAGTACTTC. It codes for CASSYPGPQNKQYF.

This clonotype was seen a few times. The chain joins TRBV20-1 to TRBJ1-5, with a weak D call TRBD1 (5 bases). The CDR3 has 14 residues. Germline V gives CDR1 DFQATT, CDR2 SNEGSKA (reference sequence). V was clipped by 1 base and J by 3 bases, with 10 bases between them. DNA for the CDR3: TGCAGTGCTAGAGTCCAGGGCCTCAATCAGCCCCAGCATTTT. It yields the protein CSARVQGLNQPQHF.

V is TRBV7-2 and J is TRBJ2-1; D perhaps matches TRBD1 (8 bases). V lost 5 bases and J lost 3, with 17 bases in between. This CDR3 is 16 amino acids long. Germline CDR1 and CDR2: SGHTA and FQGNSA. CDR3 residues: CASSKRQGRGYNEQFF. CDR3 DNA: TGTGCCAGCAGCAAACGACAGGGGAGGGGCTACAATGAGCAGTTCTTC. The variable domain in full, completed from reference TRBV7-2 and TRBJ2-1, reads GAGVSQSPSNKVTEKGKDVELRCDPISGHTALYWYRQSLGQGLEFLIYFQGNSAPDKSGLPSDRFSAERTGGSVSTLTIQRTQQEDSAVYLCASSKRQGRGYNEQFFGPGTRLTVL.

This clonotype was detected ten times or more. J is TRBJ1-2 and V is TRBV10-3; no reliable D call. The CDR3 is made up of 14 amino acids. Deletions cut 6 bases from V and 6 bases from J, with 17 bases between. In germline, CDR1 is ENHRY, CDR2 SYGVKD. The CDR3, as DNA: TGTGCCATCAGCAGCCCCCTAGGTCCGCATGGCTACACCTTC. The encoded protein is CAISSPLGPHGYTF.

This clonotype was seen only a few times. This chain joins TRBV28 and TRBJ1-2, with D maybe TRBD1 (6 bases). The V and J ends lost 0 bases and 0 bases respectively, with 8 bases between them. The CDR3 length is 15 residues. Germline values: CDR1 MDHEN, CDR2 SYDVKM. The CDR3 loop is CASSLWDSPNYGYTF. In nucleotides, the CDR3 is TGTGCCAGCAGTTTATGGGACAGCCCTAACTATGGCTACACCTTC.

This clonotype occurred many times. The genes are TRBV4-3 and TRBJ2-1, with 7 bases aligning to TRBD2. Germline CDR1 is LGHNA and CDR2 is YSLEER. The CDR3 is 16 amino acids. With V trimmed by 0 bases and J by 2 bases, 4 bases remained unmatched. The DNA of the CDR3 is TGCGCCAGCAGCCAAGACTGGGGGGGGGCCTACAATGAGCAGTTCTTC. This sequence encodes CASSQDWGGAYNEQFF.

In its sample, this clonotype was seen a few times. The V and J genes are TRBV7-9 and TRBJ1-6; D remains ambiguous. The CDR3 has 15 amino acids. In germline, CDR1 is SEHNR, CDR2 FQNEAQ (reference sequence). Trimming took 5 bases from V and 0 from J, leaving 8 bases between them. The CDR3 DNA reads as TGTGCCAGCAGCACCGGAAGCTCCTATAATTCACCCCTCCACTTT. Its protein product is CASSTGSSYNSPLHF.

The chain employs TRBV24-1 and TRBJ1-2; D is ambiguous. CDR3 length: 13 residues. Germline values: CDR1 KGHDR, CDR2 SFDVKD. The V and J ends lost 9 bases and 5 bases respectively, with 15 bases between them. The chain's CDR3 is CATSGGLPYGYTF. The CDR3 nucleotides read TGTGCCACCTCCGGCGGCCTACCATATGGCTACACCTTC.

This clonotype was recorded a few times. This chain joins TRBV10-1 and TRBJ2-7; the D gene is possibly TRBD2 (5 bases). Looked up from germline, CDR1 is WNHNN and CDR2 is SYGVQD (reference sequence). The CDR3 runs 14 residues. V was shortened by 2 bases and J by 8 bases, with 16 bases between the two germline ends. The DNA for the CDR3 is TGCGCCAGCAGTGAGCAGCGGTTAGACGCCAAGCAGTACTTC. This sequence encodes CASSEQRLDAKQYF.

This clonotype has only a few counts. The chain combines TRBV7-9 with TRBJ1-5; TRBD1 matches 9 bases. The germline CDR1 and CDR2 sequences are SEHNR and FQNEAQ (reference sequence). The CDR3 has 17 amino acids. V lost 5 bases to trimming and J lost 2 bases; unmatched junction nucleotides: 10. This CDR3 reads CASSLTGDRDGNQPQHF. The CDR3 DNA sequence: TGTGCCAGCAGCCTTACTGGGGACAGGGACGGCAATCAGCCCCAGCATTTT.

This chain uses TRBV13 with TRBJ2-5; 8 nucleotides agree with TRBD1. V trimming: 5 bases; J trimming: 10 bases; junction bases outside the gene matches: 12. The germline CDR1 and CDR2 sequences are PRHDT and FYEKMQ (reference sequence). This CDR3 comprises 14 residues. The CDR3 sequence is CASSLPRTGRHQYF. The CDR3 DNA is TGTGCCAGCAGCCTCCCCCGGACAGGGAGGCACCAGTACTTC.

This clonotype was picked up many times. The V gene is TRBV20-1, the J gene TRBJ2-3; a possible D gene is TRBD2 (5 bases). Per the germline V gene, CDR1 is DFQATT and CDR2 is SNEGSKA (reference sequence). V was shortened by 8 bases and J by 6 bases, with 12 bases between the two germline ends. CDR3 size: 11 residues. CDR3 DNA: TGCAGTCAGGAGGAAGGGGATACGCAGTATTTT. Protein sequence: CSQEEGDTQYF.

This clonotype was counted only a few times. The CDR3 loop is CASTAGGEGNTIYF. Here the CDR3 DNA reads TGTGCCAGCACCGCCGGGGGCGAGGGAAACACCATATATTTT. The chain carries TRBV7-9 and TRBJ1-3; D may be TRBD1 (6 bases). Trimming took 7 bases from V and 4 from J, leaving 14 bases between them. The CDR3 is made up of 14 amino acids. The germline gives CDR1 SEHNR, CDR2 FQNEAQ (reference sequence).